This record concerns one TCR beta chain sequence. This specimen belongs to a study of T cell changes during pregnancy in multiple sclerosis. Some clones are missing from TCRdb's copy, which holds only in-frame ones; the method was immunoSEQ multiplex PCR. Of about 24,000 clones in the sample, roughly nine tenths are singletons; the top ten hold 9.4%. CDR1 and CDR2 (germline): SEHNR, FQNEAQ (reference sequence). CDR3 length: 12 amino acids. V lost 0 bases to trimming and J lost 6 bases, with 4 bases between them. Sequences were derived from CD8+ T cells from peripheral blood mononuclear cells, sampled in the third trimester of pregnancy. The chain links TRBV7-9 to TRBJ2-3; D is undetermined. The sequence came from a female donor in good health, enrolled as a control in a pregnancy study. CDR3 protein: CASSLARDTQYF. The CDR3 region has the DNA TGTGCCAGCAGCTTAGCGAGGGATACGCAGTATTTT.